This T cell receptor (beta chain) was profiled in a study of T cell changes during pregnancy in multiple sclerosis (dated by TCRdb to between 2018 and 2021). For context, the study as a whole: In women with multiple sclerosis, the researchers looked at how the T cell repertoire shifted as pregnancy progressed.

V and J are trimmed by 4 bases and 2 bases, and the gene matches miss 7 bases of the junction. The germline V gene (reference sequence) gives CDR1 as SEHNR and CDR2 as FQNEAQ. The CDR3 runs 15 amino acids, cysteine and phenylalanine included. The only DNA kept is the CDR3, 45 bases in frame from the first base. Library construction relied on the immunoSEQ multiplex PCR assay. TCRdb took over this immuneACCESS table, retaining in-frame rearrangements with V and J assigned. Such tables are incomplete; in checked studies, under half of the missing clones stem from an unresolved V gene, and the remainder is unexplained. For this sample the table gives 45,000 or so clones, of which around 90% were detected only once. The ten largest make up about 2% of the sample. This clone came up a few times. Its recognized antigen is unknown. One base away there is no much larger clone; base qualities are not given.

The clonotype was recovered from a female donor with multiple sclerosis, enrolled in a pregnancy study. The chain is encoded by TRBV7-9 joined to TRBJ2-7; TRBD2 matches 8 bases in the middle. Sequences were derived from peripheral blood, sampled in the first trimester of pregnancy. The CDR3 region has the sequence CASSSASGRTYEQYF. The bases are TGTGCCAGCAGCTCGGCCAGCGGGAGAACCTACGAGCAGTACTTC.